The 8 T cell receptor beta chains given below trace back to one sample, sequenced in a study of blood T cells in healthy people across ages. Then a second PCR, running about 6 to 12 cycles, was carried out with a sample-barcoded 5' primer and a J-beta primer mix. One entry per CDR3 protein, called by TCRdb with MiXCR from the 5' RACE reads. The table shows roughly 1,300,000 distinct CDR3 sequences, with roughly 60% occurring only once. The specimen was blood. The receptors come from a man between 18 and 35 years old in good health.

This chain uses TRBV4-2 with TRBJ2-6; no clear D gene. V lost 2 bases and J lost 0, with 5 bases in between. Germline V CDR1 and CDR2: LGHNA, YNFKEQ. The CDR3 runs to 15 residues. CDR3 nucleotides: TGTGCCAGCAGCCAAATCGCCTCTGGGGCCAACGTCCTGACTTTC. As protein: CASSQIASGANVLTF.

The chain joins TRBV28 to TRBJ2-2; TRBD1 might be the D (5 bases). The V end was cut by 8 bases, the J end by 2 bases, with 12 bases between. CDR1 and CDR2 (germline): MDHEN, SYDVKM. CDR3 length: 14 residues. The chain's CDR3 is CASEWTPNTGELFF. The CDR3 DNA is TGTGCCAGCGAATGGACACCCAACACCGGGGAGCTGTTTTTT.

The chain has TRBV7-9 and TRBJ2-1, with TRBD2 matching over 13 bases. Losses at the gene ends were 5 bases for V and 7 bases for J; bases not matched to a gene: 8. CDR3 length equals 16 residues. The germline V gene has CDR1 SEHNR and CDR2 FQNEAQ (reference sequence). The CDR3 DNA reads TGTGCCAGCAGCCCCAGGACTAGCGGGAGTAGAAATGAGCAGTTCTTC. It yields the protein CASSPRTSGSRNEQFF.

The chain has TRBV28 and TRBJ2-4; TRBD1 matches at 8 bases. Near its end, the DNA agrees better with TRBJ2-7, so the J call may be wrong. This CDR3 is 14 amino acids long. Per the germline V gene, CDR1 is MDHEN and CDR2 is SYDVKM. The CDR3 here is CASSPGGNRDEQYF. CDR3 nucleotide sequence: TGTGCCAGCAGCCCAGGGGGCAATCGCGACGAGCAGTACTTC.

The chain joins TRBV11-2 to TRBJ1-1, with 10 positions matching TRBD1. V lost 4 bases to trimming and J lost 3 bases; unmatched junction nucleotides: 8. Germline V gene sequence: CDR1 SGHAT, CDR2 FQNNGV. This CDR3 has 16 amino acids. CDR3 DNA: TGTGCCAGCAGCTCCTTAGACAGGGGGCGTGACACTGAAGCTTTCTTT. Amino acid sequence: CASSSLDRGRDTEAFF.

This clonotype has only a few counts. The CDR3 reads CASSPDIHGTETQYF. DNA for the CDR3: TGTGCCAGCAGCCCAGATATACACGGAACTGAGACCCAGTACTTC. The chain has TRBV7-9 and TRBJ2-5; no firm D call. The CDR3 extends over 15 amino acids. V gave up 5 bases and J gave up 5 bases, with 18 bases separating them. Per germline, CDR1 SEHNR and CDR2 FQNEAQ (reference sequence).

The J gene is TRBJ2-3, the V gene TRBV20-1; TRBD2 matches at 8 bases. Trimming took 5 bases from V and 1 from J; bases not matched to a gene: 5. Germline CDR1 DFQATT, CDR2 SNEGSKA (reference sequence). This CDR3 comprises 14 residues. CDR3 coding DNA: TGCAGTGCTGATACTAGCGGTGGCACAGATACGCAGTATTTT. Its protein product is CSADTSGGTDTQYF.

V usage is TRBV6-2 or TRBV6-3 and J usage is TRBJ1-3, with unresolved D. This CDR3 is built from 17 residues. The V and J ends lost 2 bases and 0 bases respectively, with 14 bases between them. Germline CDR1 MNHEY, CDR2 SVGEGT. DNA for the CDR3: TGTGCCAGCAGTTACGGGAGGACCACCAGCTCTGGAAACACCATATATTTT. This translates into CASSYGRTTSSGNTIYF.